The 32 T cell receptor beta chains presented below share a single source sample, sequenced in a study of T cell changes during pregnancy in multiple sclerosis. Assay used: immunoSEQ multiplex PCR; TCRdb lists only in-frame clones, some missing. This sample carries around 130,000 clones, around 93% of them seen once, and the ten largest clones take 6.2%. The sample consisted of peripheral blood, taken before pregnancy. Receptor source: a female donor with multiple sclerosis, enrolled in a pregnancy study.

J is TRBJ2-3 and V is TRBV6-1, with no clear D. V was cut by 6 bases and J by 4 bases, with 11 bases left in between. The CDR3 spans 13 residues. Germline values: CDR1 MNHNS, CDR2 SASEGT. CDR3 sequence: CASRQLGPDTQYF. The CDR3, as DNA: TGTGCCAGCAGGCAGCTGGGCCCAGATACGCAGTATTTT.

This chain links TRBV9 with TRBJ1-1; 11 bases match TRBD1. J was trimmed by 5 bases and V by 3 bases; bases with no gene match: 3. Germline lookup yields CDR1 SGDLS and CDR2 YYNGEE. The CDR3 totals 14 residues. CDR3 residues: CASSAGQGGTEAFF. The DNA for the CDR3 is TGTGCCAGCAGCGCGGGACAGGGGGGTACTGAAGCTTTCTTT.

The chain combines TRBV5-1 with TRBJ1-2; 10 bases map to TRBD1. The J segment lost 3 bases and the V segment lost 4 bases, leaving 9 bases of the junction unmatched. Germline CDR1 and CDR2: SGHRS and YFSETQ. There are 16 residues in the CDR3. CDR3 protein: CASSPTGTGVDYGYTF. The DNA of the CDR3 is TGCGCCAGCAGCCCAACCGGGACAGGGGTGGACTATGGCTACACCTTC.

V and J are TRBV6-1 and TRBJ1-5; D gene ambiguous. The germline V gene encodes CDR1 MNHNS and CDR2 SASEGT. V lost 4 bases and J 0 bases, leaving 13 bases between the germline ends. This CDR3 has 16 residues. The DNA for the CDR3 is TGTGCCAGCAGTGCCTCCGGGAGGCTTAGCAATCAGCCCCAGCATTTT. Translated: CASSASGRLSNQPQHF.

The chain employs TRBV13 and TRBJ2-1, with a possible D match to TRBD1 (6 bases). This CDR3 has 13 residues. The V gene's germline CDR1 is PRHDT and CDR2 FYEKMQ (reference sequence). V lost 3 bases and J 5 bases, leaving 8 bases between the germline ends. Here the CDR3 DNA reads TGTGCCAGCAGCTTGACAGGACACAATGAGCAGTTCTTC. Protein: CASSLTGHNEQFF.

The V gene is TRBV25-1, the J gene TRBJ1-5, with TRBD1 identical over 10 bases. This CDR3 region has 14 residues. Germline trimming cut 6 bases from V and 1 base from J; bases unmatched to any gene: 0. The germline gives CDR1 MGHDK, CDR2 SYGVNS. For the CDR3, the DNA is TGTGCCAGCAGGGGACAGGGGAGCAATCAGCCCCAGCATTTT. Amino acid sequence: CASRGQGSNQPQHF. The full variable domain, rest sourced from reference TRBV25-1 and TRBJ1-5, is EADIYQTPRYLVIGTGKKITLECSQTMGHDKMYWYQQDPGMELHLIHYSYGVNSTEKGDLSSESTVSRIRTEHFPLTLESARPSHTSQYLCASRGQGSNQPQHFGDGTRLSIL.

This rearrangement joins TRBV27 to TRBJ1-2, with 7 positions matching TRBD1. CDR3 length: 14 amino acids. Germline lookup yields CDR1 MNHEY and CDR2 SMNVEV (reference sequence). Trimming cost V 5 bases and J 5 bases; bases outside gene matches: 8. The CDR3 loop reads CASSKRQGWYGYTF. The CDR3 nucleotides are TGTGCCAGCAGTAAACGACAGGGATGGTATGGCTACACCTTC.

This sequence joins TRBV10-1 and TRBJ1-1, with D unresolved. Germline-derived CDR1 and CDR2 are WNHNN and SYGVQD (reference sequence). The V end was cut by 1 base, the J end by 0 bases, with 3 bases between. This CDR3 is 13 amino acids long. The CDR3 DNA reads TGCGCCAGCAGTGAGTTCATGAACACTGAAGCTTTCTTT. Protein sequence: CASSEFMNTEAFF.

The V and J genes are TRBV2 and TRBJ2-1; D is perhaps TRBD1 (6 bases). V shed 6 bases and J shed 9 bases, with 18 bases lying between them. Germline V lookup: CDR1 SNHLY, CDR2 FYNNEI. The CDR3 totals 14 residues. CDR3: CASSNRVPGSEQFF. Here the CDR3 DNA reads TGTGCCAGCAGCAACAGGGTCCCCGGTAGTGAGCAGTTCTTC.

This chain links TRBV27 with TRBJ1-6; TRBD1 matches 9 bases. The CDR3 has 21 residues. Germline CDR1 is MNHEY and CDR2 is SMNVEV (reference sequence). The trim removed 5 bases at V and 0 bases at J, leaving 17 bases unmatched. CDR3 protein: CASSPYPAGQGLSSYNSPLHF. CDR3 DNA sequence: TGTGCCAGCAGTCCCTACCCAGCGGGACAGGGCCTTAGCTCCTATAATTCACCCCTCCACTTT.

This chain uses TRBV10-1 with TRBJ2-7; 7 nucleotides align to TRBD2. The V segment lost 4 bases and the J segment 4 bases; nucleotides outside the gene matches: 7. Germline V gene sequence: CDR1 WNHNN, CDR2 SYGVQD (reference sequence). This CDR3 spans 14 amino acids. CDR3 sequence (DNA): TGCGCCAGCAGTGCTTCGGGACTACCTTACGAGCAGTACTTC. It yields the protein CASSASGLPYEQYF.

The V and J genes are TRBV7-2 and TRBJ2-3, with D possibly TRBD1 on 5 matching bases. This CDR3 comprises 14 residues. The V gene's germline CDR1 is SGHTA and CDR2 FQGNSA. Trimming left V 5 bases short and J 2 bases short, with 11 bases between. In DNA form, the CDR3 reads TGTGCCAGCAGCCCTAGGGGTTTCACAGATACGCAGTATTTT. This translates into CASSPRGFTDTQYF.

For the CDR3, the DNA is TGTGCCTGGAGTGTTAAGGGGCAGGGGGCGAGAAACATTCAGTACTTC. Its translation is CAWSVKGQGARNIQYF. The rearrangement joins TRBV30 to TRBJ2-4, with 8 bases identical to TRBD1. CDR3 length: 16 residues. CDR1 GTSNPN and CDR2 SVGIG come from the germline V gene (reference sequence). After removal of 0 bases from V and 6 bases from J, the junction contained 10 bases not matched to a gene.

This clone was observed once. This chain links TRBV5-1 with TRBJ2-1, with 7 bases aligning to TRBD2. The CDR3 is 14 amino acids. V shed 5 bases, J shed 5 bases, and the junction held 7 bases outside the gene matches. Germline V CDR1 and CDR2: SGHRS, YFSETQ. The CDR3 DNA is TGCGCCAGCAGGGGGACTACTTCTAACAATGAGCAGTTCTTC. Its translation is CASRGTTSNNEQFF.

The chain recombines TRBV7-9 with TRBJ2-1; 11 nucleotides line up with TRBD2. Germline lookup yields CDR1 SEHNR and CDR2 FQNEAQ (reference sequence). This CDR3 contains 14 residues. V shed 7 bases and J 4 bases; nucleotides not matched to a gene: 3. CDR3 coding DNA: TGTGCCAGCATAGCGGGGGGGAAGTACAATGAGCAGTTCTTC. Translating it yields CASIAGGKYNEQFF. Based on the CDR3 plus reference TRBV7-9 and TRBJ2-1, the full variable domain is DTGVSQNPRHKITKRGQNVTFRCDPISEHNRLYWYRQTLGQGPEFLTYFQNEAQLEKSRLLSDRFSAERPKGSFSTLEIQRTEQGDSAMYLCASIAGGKYNEQFFGPGTRLTVL.

The chain joins TRBV2 to TRBJ1-3; perhaps TRBD1 as D (6 bases). Germline loops: CDR1 SNHLY, CDR2 FYNNEI. Deletions cut 8 bases from V and 1 base from J, with 9 bases between. The CDR3 totals 13 residues. CDR3 sequence (DNA): TGTGCCAGCCGGGACATATCTGGAAACACCATATATTTT. Encoded protein: CASRDISGNTIYF. The full variable domain, completed using reference TRBV2 and TRBJ1-3, is EPEVTQTPSHQVTQMGQEVILRCVPISNHLYFYWYRQILGQKVEFLVSFYNNEISEKSEIFDDQFSVERPDGSNFTLKIRSTKLEDSAMYFCASRDISGNTIYFGEGSWLTVV.

The rearrangement links TRBV19 to TRBJ1-2; maybe TRBD1 (6 bases). Trimming removed 6 bases from V and 2 bases from J, with 10 bases in between. In germline, CDR1 is LNHDA, CDR2 SQIVND (reference sequence). This CDR3 has 13 amino acids. The CDR3 sequence: CASSQTGNYGYTF. The CDR3 DNA is TGTGCCAGTAGCCAAACAGGGAACTATGGCTACACCTTC.

The chain couples TRBV10-3 to TRBJ2-7, with 7 positions matching TRBD1. The CDR3 extends over 14 amino acids. Germline V gives CDR1 ENHRY, CDR2 SYGVKD. J was trimmed by 5 bases and V by 3 bases; bases with no gene match: 7. CDR3 DNA: TGTGCCATCAGTGACACAGGGGCGGCCGACGAGCAGTACTTC. Its protein product is CAISDTGAADEQYF.

This rearrangement joins TRBV27 to TRBJ2-7; 13 nucleotides agree with TRBD2. J gave up 6 bases and V 5 bases, and 10 bases lay outside the gene matches. Per germline, CDR1 MNHEY and CDR2 SMNVEV (reference sequence). The CDR3 runs to 16 residues. In DNA form, the CDR3 reads TGTGCCAGCAGTCCGCAGAGGACTAGCGGGAGATCCGAGCAGTACTTC. This codes for CASSPQRTSGRSEQYF.

The chain recombines TRBV27 with TRBJ1-2; maybe TRBD1 (5 bases). V was cut by 4 bases and J by 4 bases, with 13 bases left in between. The CDR3 sequence is 14 residues long. Germline V gene lookup returns CDR1 MNHEY and CDR2 SMNVEV (reference sequence). The CDR3 DNA sequence: TGTGCCAGCAGTTCCCGGGGGGAGGGCTATGGCTACACCTTC. Translated, it gives CASSSRGEGYGYTF.

The chain employs TRBV18 and TRBJ1-2; no firm D call. The germline V gene has CDR1 KGHSH and CDR2 LQKENI. Trimming took 2 bases from V and 4 from J, leaving 5 bases between them. CDR3 length equals 12 residues. CDR3 region: CASSPASYGYTF. DNA of the CDR3: TGTGCCAGCTCACCAGCTAGCTATGGCTACACCTTC.

The rearrangement links TRBV5-1 to TRBJ2-5; a possible D gene is TRBD2 (5 bases). V lost 2 bases, J lost 10 bases, and 24 bases lay in between. Germline V gene data show CDR1 as SGHRS and CDR2 as YFSETQ. The CDR3 sequence is 16 residues long. Here the CDR3 DNA reads TGCGCCAGCAGCTTCCCGGAGATCGGGTCCCTCGGGGTCCAGTACTTC. As protein: CASSFPEIGSLGVQYF.

This clone showed up just once. The chain is built from TRBV6-5 and TRBJ1-1, with TRBD1 matching over 10 bases. The germline gives CDR1 MNHEY, CDR2 SVGAGI. The CDR3 covers 15 residues. The V and J ends lost 8 bases and 5 bases, in that order; junction bases with no gene match: 11. CDR3: CASSPPGQGLTEAFF. The CDR3 DNA reads TGTGCCAGCTCACCTCCGGGACAGGGGTTGACTGAAGCTTTCTTT.

The chain recombines TRBV5-1 with TRBJ1-1, with a possible D match to TRBD1 (5 bases). Trimming shortened V by 3 bases and J by 1 base, and 13 bases separated the two germline ends. The germline V gene has CDR1 SGHRS and CDR2 YFSETQ. The CDR3 runs 15 residues. CDR3 amino acids: CASSSGGDGNTEAFF. The CDR3 DNA reads TGCGCCAGCAGCTCGGGGGGGGACGGGAACACTGAAGCTTTCTTT.

This clone was found once. CDR3: CASSLQGIGTEAFF. CDR3 nucleotide sequence: TGCGCCAGCAGCCTACAGGGCATTGGGACTGAAGCTTTCTTT. The rearrangement links TRBV5-1 to TRBJ1-1; D is possibly TRBD1 (6 bases). Trimming cost V 4 bases and J 5 bases, with 15 bases left between them. This CDR3 is built from 14 residues. The germline gives CDR1 SGHRS, CDR2 YFSETQ.

V is TRBV5-5 and J is TRBJ1-4, with D unclear. Germline V gene data show CDR1 as SGHKS and CDR2 as YYEKEE (reference sequence). This CDR3 comprises 13 residues. V dropped 5 bases and J dropped 5 bases, with 10 bases sitting between them. CDR3 region: CASRADTNEKLFF. Written as DNA, the CDR3 is TGTGCCAGCAGAGCGGATACAAATGAAAAACTGTTTTTT.

The chain links TRBV5-4 to TRBJ2-7, with 7 positions matching TRBD1. V lost 1 base to trimming and J lost 2 bases; unmatched junction nucleotides: 3. The CDR3 is made up of 14 amino acids. Per germline, CDR1 SGHNT and CDR2 YYREEE (reference sequence). The CDR3 sequence is CASSLFGTAYEQYF. DNA of the CDR3: TGTGCCAGCAGCTTGTTTGGGACAGCCTACGAGCAGTACTTC.

In its sample, this clone was seen once. V gene TRBV6-1 combines with J gene TRBJ2-1, with 7 positions matching TRBD2. V trimming: 2 bases; J trimming: 2 bases; junction bases outside the gene matches: 6. Per germline, CDR1 MNHNS and CDR2 SASEGT. The CDR3 runs to 16 residues. The CDR3 protein is CASSETAGWAYNEQFF. CDR3 nucleotide sequence: TGTGCCAGCAGTGAAACAGCGGGGTGGGCCTACAATGAGCAGTTCTTC.

This chain connects TRBV5-1 to TRBJ2-7, with 7 bases aligning to TRBD1. The CDR3 has 14 amino acids. The J segment lost 2 bases and the V segment lost 1 base, leaving 3 bases of the junction unmatched. The V gene's germline CDR1 is SGHRS and CDR2 YFSETQ. The CDR3 reads CASSLRDSPYEQYF. The CDR3 DNA follows: TGCGCCAGCAGCTTGCGGGACAGTCCCTACGAGCAGTACTTC.

This chain connects TRBV7-2 to TRBJ2-4; TRBD1 might be the D (5 bases). V lost 7 bases and J 1 base, leaving 17 bases between the germline ends. Looked up from germline, CDR1 is SGHTA and CDR2 is FQGNSA. This CDR3 contains 16 residues. CDR3 amino acids: CASTPGWTSAKNIQYF. CDR3 in DNA: TGTGCCAGCACCCCAGGGTGGACCTCGGCCAAAAACATTCAGTACTTC.

This sequence joins TRBV7-9 and TRBJ2-1; tentatively, D is TRBD2 (5 bases). The CDR3 is 16 amino acids. V dropped 5 bases and J dropped 3 bases, with 17 bases sitting between them. Germline lookup yields CDR1 SEHNR and CDR2 FQNEAQ (reference sequence). CDR3 nucleotides: TGTGCCAGCAGCCCGCGGGCATCCGGACTCTACAATGAGCAGTTCTTC. Its translation is CASSPRASGLYNEQFF.

The J gene is TRBJ2-7, the V gene TRBV2, with 10 nucleotides matching TRBD1. Germline CDR1 SNHLY, CDR2 FYNNEI. V lost 7 bases and J lost 4; bases outside the gene matches: 10. The CDR3 consists of 15 residues. This chain's CDR3 is CASNTGTGVLYEQYF. CDR3 DNA: TGTGCCAGCAATACCGGGACAGGGGTCTTATACGAGCAGTACTTC.